This T cell receptor beta chain came from a study of T cell repertoires in cytomegalovirus infection. Concerning this clonotype itself: The antigen remains unidentified.

TCRdb used MiXCR to reprocess the reads, holding one entry per CDR3 protein. The data hold some 500,000 distinct CDR3 sequences, with 40% observed a single time. The TCR originated in a human donor in good health (CMV status not recorded). Some clones in this sample may be carry-over from other donors' samples. The sequenced sample was cultured PBMCs, obtained from culture after CMV antigen stimulation.

The CDR3 spells CASSRDEPYNEQFF. The DNA of the CDR3 is TGTGCCAGCTCACGGGATGAGCCCTACAATGAGCAGTTCTTC. The chain recombines TRBV18 with TRBJ2-1; D not certain. The CDR3 runs 14 residues. Deletions cut 4 bases from V and 2 bases from J, with 9 bases between. CDR1 is KGHSH, CDR2 LQKENI, per germline. Combining the CDR3 with reference TRBV18 and TRBJ2-1 gives the whole variable domain NAGVMQNPRHLVRRRGQEARLRCSPMKGHSHVYWYRQLPEEGLKFMVYLQKENIIDESGMPKERFSAEFPKEGPSILRIQQVVRGDSAAYFCASSRDEPYNEQFFGPGTRLTVL.